What follows describes a single TCR beta chain. The antigen is not known. The PCR made use of 60 Vbeta and 13 Jbeta primers. Authors' analysis steps: In a later analysis, of approximately 81 million unique beta chains, roughly 11 million appeared in at least two donors. The table came from immunoSEQ multiplex PCR; TCRdb's copy has only in-frame clones and leaves some out. V and J calls and clone size are copied from that table; D and trimming were computed from the DNA. Among about 120,000 clones, 77% were seen once, and the ten largest hold roughly 5.2%. The sample comes from a study of cytomegalovirus exposure and HLA in healthy donors. Study-wide background: Early released data comprised some 91 million unique TCRs from HLA-typed donors. Points from the study as a whole: An analysis was carried out later, and it reportedly showed fewer N-insertions in an Asian-associated ancestry cluster than the approximately 660-donor mean.

The CDR3 spans 12 residues. CDR1 and CDR2 from the germline V gene are SQVTM and ANQGSEA. Trimming left V 5 bases short and J 5 bases short, with 10 bases between. The rearrangement joins TRBV29-1 to TRBJ2-1; D is perhaps TRBD1 (5 bases). The sample consisted of PBMCs. The source of this sequence is a man aged 18 to 30 in good health and CMV-seropositive. The CDR3 here is CSVYRIHNEQFF. The CDR3 DNA follows: TGCAGCGTTTACAGGATCCACAATGAGCAGTTCTTC.